The 21 T cell receptor beta chains below were found in one sample sequenced in a study of cytomegalovirus exposure and HLA in healthy donors. The PCR contained 60 Vbeta and 13 Jbeta primers. TCRdb keeps only in-frame clones here, not all; method: immunoSEQ multiplex PCR. The sample consists of about 99,000 clones, around 10% of them appearing once. Material for sequencing was PBMCs. These receptors all stem from a man between 40 and 49 years old in good health and CMV-seropositive.

This clone was seen a handful of times. This chain uses TRBV21-1 with TRBJ1-2; TRBD1, the D gene given by the table, was not confirmed from the DNA. TRBV21-1 is assigned pseudogene status. The CDR3 runs 14 residues. In DNA form, the CDR3 reads TGTGCCAGCAGCAAAGTGGGGCGAAACTATGGCTACACCTTC. Translated: CASSKVGRNYGYTF.

The chain carries TRBV6-5 and TRBJ1-2; D gene uncertain. The CDR3 has 15 residues. V lost 5 bases and J lost 4, with 17 bases in between. CDR1 is MNHEY and CDR2 is SVGAGI in the germline V gene. The CDR3 sequence is CASSKGLSGGYGYTF. In DNA form, the CDR3 reads TGTGCCAGCAGTAAAGGACTGTCTGGCGGCTATGGCTACACCTTC.

This clone was recorded a few times. An end of the junction does not agree with germline; a read error may underlie this. This chain connects TRBV7-7 to TRBJ2-3; TRBD2 agrees at 11 bases. The CDR3 has 16 amino acids. Per germline, CDR1 SSHAT and CDR2 FNYEAQ (reference sequence). This chain's CDR3 is CASSSGTSGSADTQYF. The CDR3 DNA is TGTGCTAGCAGCTCCGGTACTAGCGGGAGCGCAGATACGCAGTATTTT.

V and J are TRBV5-6 and TRBJ1-3; 11 bases align to TRBD1. CDR1 and CDR2 (germline): SGHDT, YYEEEE. The CDR3 is 19 residues long. V lost 1 base to trimming and J lost 0 bases; unmatched junction nucleotides: 9. The CDR3 nucleotides are TGTGCCAGCAGCTTGCGAAGGACAGGGGGCCAGTTCTCTGGAAACACCATATATTTT. Its translation: CASSLRRTGGQFSGNTIYF.

The V and J genes are TRBV7-6 and TRBJ2-2; 9 bases agree with TRBD2. The germline V gene has CDR1 SGHVS and CDR2 FNYEAQ. Germline trimming cut 5 bases from V and 4 bases from J; bases unmatched to any gene: 11. The CDR3 has 17 amino acids. CDR3 sequence reads: CASSARLAGRSTGELFF. The CDR3 DNA follows: TGTGCCAGCAGCGCAAGGCTAGCGGGACGATCCACCGGGGAGCTGTTTTTT.

This clone was counted between two and nine times. V and J are TRBV28 and TRBJ1-2; the D gene is possibly TRBD1 (6 bases). CDR1 and CDR2 from the germline V gene are MDHEN and SYDVKM. The germline V and J ends were trimmed by 6 bases and 8 bases, with 19 bases remaining between them. The CDR3 contains 14 residues. CDR3 in DNA: TGTGCCAGCAGCGCCGGGGGGGCCTTCTTGGGCTACACCTTC. This codes for CASSAGGAFLGYTF.

This clone turned up a few times. The CDR3 region is CASSPTGSYEQYF. The CDR3 nucleotides are TGTGCCAGCAGCCCGACGGGGTCCTACGAGCAGTACTTC. The gene calls are TRBV5-5 and TRBJ2-7, with D possibly matching TRBD2 (5 bases). V lost 4 bases, J lost 1 base, and 9 bases lay in between. This CDR3 is built from 13 residues. The V gene's germline CDR1 is SGHKS and CDR2 YYEKEE (reference sequence).

The chain is built from TRBV18 and TRBJ2-7; TRBD1 matches 8 bases. This CDR3 has 15 amino acids. Germline values: CDR1 KGHSH, CDR2 LQKENI. J was trimmed by 0 bases and V by 3 bases; bases with no gene match: 4. The CDR3 protein is CASSPRTGSSYEQYF. The DNA for the CDR3 is TGTGCCAGCTCACCTCGGACAGGGAGCTCCTACGAGCAGTACTTC.

This clone has more than one count but fewer than ten. The chain combines TRBV7-2 with TRBJ1-1; D is undetermined. The CDR3 has 17 residues. Trimming pared 3 bases from V and 4 bases from J, leaving 21 bases between. Germline V lookup: CDR1 SGHTA, CDR2 FQGNSA. The CDR3 region has the DNA TGTGCCAGCAGCTTTCTACGCGGGTACACGGAGGTCACTGAAGCTTTCTTT. It codes for CASSFLRGYTEVTEAFF.

V is TRBV10-1 and J is TRBJ1-1; D is unresolved. Germline V gene data show CDR1 as WNHNN and CDR2 as SYGVQD (reference sequence). The length of the CDR3 is 8 residues. The ends were cut back, 11 bases at V and 10 bases at J, with 8 bases in the middle. CDR3 DNA sequence: TGCGCCCCCCCGTTAGCTTTCTTT. The encoded protein is CAPPLAFF.

There are a few counts of this clone. J is TRBJ1-1 and V is TRBV7-9, with 9 bases fitting TRBD1. This CDR3 spans 17 amino acids. Germline trimming cut 4 bases from V and 7 bases from J; bases unmatched to any gene: 16. Germline CDR1 and CDR2: SEHNR and FQNEAQ (reference sequence). CDR3 in amino acids: CASSSRPGQGTGIEAFF. The DNA of the CDR3 is TGTGCCAGCAGCTCCAGACCGGGACAGGGAACTGGCATTGAAGCTTTCTTT.

The gene calls are TRBV30 and TRBJ2-1, with TRBD2 matching over 8 bases. Per germline, CDR1 GTSNPN and CDR2 SVGIG (reference sequence). The CDR3 is 14 residues long. Unmatched junction bases numbered 3, after V lost 3 bases and J lost 2 bases. Here the CDR3 reads CAWSGTRTYNEQFF. CDR3 in DNA: TGTGCCTGGAGCGGGACTAGAACCTACAATGAGCAGTTCTTC.

This clone has just a few counts. The chain has TRBV5-4 and TRBJ2-5; 7 positions agree with TRBD1. The CDR3 is 14 residues long. Germline assignment: CDR1 SGHNT and CDR2 YYREEE (reference sequence). V was clipped by 6 bases and J by 5 bases; unmatched bases: 10. The CDR3 here is CASTKQGSGETQYF. In DNA form, the CDR3 reads TGTGCCAGCACCAAACAGGGGTCGGGCGAGACCCAGTACTTC.

The chain is built from TRBV5-6 and TRBJ2-7; a possible D gene is TRBD1 (5 bases). The ends were cut back, 3 bases at V and 3 bases at J, with 13 bases in the middle. Germline V gene sequence: CDR1 SGHDT, CDR2 YYEEEE. This CDR3 contains 14 residues. Written as DNA, the CDR3 is TGTGCCAGCAGCTCCGTTCAACAGGTCTACGAGCAGTACTTC. Its protein is CASSSVQQVYEQYF.

V is TRBV9 and J is TRBJ2-1, with 13 nucleotides matching TRBD2. The CDR3 is made up of 16 amino acids. CDR1 and CDR2 (germline): SGDLS, YYNGEE. The V segment lost 0 bases and the J segment 10 bases; nucleotides outside the gene matches: 7. As DNA, the CDR3 is TGTGCCAGCAGCGTAGGGGGGACTAGCGGGAAAGGGGAGCAGTTCTTC. It codes for CASSVGGTSGKGEQFF.

The V and J genes are TRBV19 and TRBJ1-5, with D tentatively TRBD1 (5 bases). Trimming shortened V by 2 bases and J by 6 bases, and 11 bases separated the two germline ends. This CDR3 has 14 residues. Germline loops: CDR1 LNHDA, CDR2 SQIVND (reference sequence). This chain's CDR3 is CASSIRPGGQPQHF. The CDR3 DNA follows: TGTGCCAGTAGTATAAGGCCGGGGGGTCAGCCCCAGCATTTT.

This clone was observed a few times. The chain employs TRBV15 and TRBJ1-2; a weak D match, TRBD1 (6 bases). This CDR3 is 15 amino acids long. Trimming pared 0 bases from V and 0 bases from J, leaving 8 bases between. Germline loops: CDR1 LNHNV, CDR2 YYDKDF (reference sequence). Here the CDR3 DNA reads TGTGCCACCAGCAGAGAGGCAGGGGCTAACTATGGCTACACCTTC. It is translated as CATSREAGANYGYTF.

Points on this clone: A much larger clone differs from this one at a single base, so this may be a read error. The chain uses TRBV7-3 and TRBJ2-3; D possibly corresponds to TRBD2 (5 bases). V shed 6 bases and J shed 0 bases, with 7 bases lying between them. This CDR3 has 13 amino acids. From germline, CDR1 is SGHTA and CDR2 FQGTGA. The CDR3 region is CASRGGSTDTQYF. The DNA for the CDR3 is TGTGCCAGCAGGGGCGGGAGCACAGATACGCAGTATTTT.

This clone was found a few times. V gene TRBV4-3 combines with J gene TRBJ1-1; D gene ambiguous. V was cut by 2 bases and J by 8 bases, with 9 bases left in between. Per the germline V gene, CDR1 is LGHNA and CDR2 is YSLEER. CDR3 size: 12 residues. The CDR3 is CASSQSASEAFF. CDR3 DNA sequence: TGCGCCAGCAGCCAATCCGCGTCCGAAGCTTTCTTT.

V usage is TRBV28 and J usage is TRBJ2-5; the D is unclear. This CDR3 has 12 residues. The ends were cut back, 7 bases at V and 5 bases at J, with 11 bases in the middle. Germline V CDR1 and CDR2: MDHEN, SYDVKM. CDR3 region: CASKAGKETQYF. The CDR3, as DNA: TGTGCCAGCAAGGCAGGCAAGGAGACCCAGTACTTC.

This clone has a handful of counts. The genes are TRBV6-1 and TRBJ2-7; 9 bases match TRBD1. After removal of 6 bases from V and 5 bases from J, the junction contained 8 bases not matched to a gene. The CDR3 extends over 14 amino acids. Per the germline V gene, CDR1 is MNHNS and CDR2 is SASEGT. The DNA of the CDR3 is TGTGCCAGCAGAGGGGACAGGGAGTCCAACGAGCAGTACTTC. Its protein product is CASRGDRESNEQYF.